A selection of T cell receptor beta chains follows, all from one sample in a study of radiotherapy plus CTLA-4 blockade in lung cancer. Libraries were prepared by immunoSEQ multiplex PCR; TCRdb keeps only in-frame clonotypes and omits some of them. Of 50,000 to 70,000 clones in the sample, approximately 82% were seen once. Sequences were derived from peripheral blood, sampled from a patient treated with radiotherapy plus ipilimumab. The receptors were gathered from a human donor with non-small cell lung cancer whose response to radiotherapy plus ipilimumab could not be evaluated. Both conserved end residues are part of each CDR3. The order of the fields is V gene, clone size, J gene, D gene, CDR3 DNA, CDR3 protein. D genes are given only for firm matches. Size tells how often a clone was seen (once, few, many) or the class of an expanded clone, and some rows leave it out.

TRBV5-1	once	TRBJ2-3	TRBD2	TGCGCCAGCAGCTTGGCGGGACTAGCGGGCTTACCATCAGATACGCAGTATTTT	CASSLAGLAGLPSDTQYF
TRBV6-6	-	TRBJ1-2	-	TGTGCCAGCAGTTACCCGGGATTAGGGGGACGAGATGGCTACACCTTC	CASSYPGLGGRDGYTF
TRBV7-2	-	TRBJ2-5	-	TGTGCCAGCAGCGACTGGAAGGAGACCCAGTACTTC	CASSDWKETQYF
TRBV4-3	-	TRBJ1-5	-	TGCGCCAGCAGCCAAGGAAACAGGGATAATCAGCCCCAGCATTTT	CASSQGNRDNQPQHF
TRBV27	-	TRBJ2-2	-	TGTGCCAGCAGTTATACAGGCGGCCCCGGGGAGCTGTTTTTT	CASSYTGGPGELFF
TRBV4-1	few	TRBJ1-3	-	TGCGCCAGCAGCCAAGATTGGGAGAGAACTGGAAACACCATATATTTT	CASSQDWERTGNTIYF
TRBV11-2	-	TRBJ1-1	-	TGTGCCAGCAGCTTAAGGAGGGATTGGGGGTTGAGCACTGAAGCTTTCTTT	CASSLRRDWGLSTEAFF
TRBV5-1	-	TRBJ2-1	TRBD1	TGCGCCAGCAGCTTGTGGGGGACAGGGGGCTACAATGAGCAGTTCTTC	CASSLWGTGGYNEQFF
TRBV27	-	TRBJ1-2	-	TGTGCCAGCAGTTTAAGGGGGGGGCACTATGGCTACACCTTC	CASSLRGGHYGYTF
TRBV7-6	few	TRBJ1-1	-	TGTGCCAGCAGCTCCTCTATGGGCATCACTGAAGCTTTCTTT	CASSSSMGITEAFF
TRBV5-4	-	TRBJ2-7	-	TGTGCCAGCAGCGACCGGGACTTTACCTACGAGCAGTACTTC	CASSDRDFTYEQYF
TRBV6-5	-	TRBJ1-2	TRBD1	TGTGCCAGCAGTTCCCCCGGGACAGGAATCTATGGCTACACCTTC	CASSSPGTGIYGYTF
TRBV2	-	TRBJ2-7	-	TGTGCCAGCAAGCAGGGCGGCTACGAGCAGTACTTC	CASKQGGYEQYF
TRBV10-2	-	TRBJ2-3	-	TGCGCCAGCAGTGAGTCAAGGCGGGATACGCAGTATTTT	CASSESRRDTQYF
TRBV15	-	TRBJ2-7	-	TGTGCCACCAGCAGAGGATTTCGGGCCGCGGGATCTACGGAGCAGTACTTC	CATSRGFRAAGSTEQYF
TRBV10-3	-	TRBJ1-2	TRBD1	TGTGCCACAGAGGGACAGGGGTCCTCTTCGCCCTATGGCTACACCTTC	CATEGQGSSSPYGYTF
TRBV9	-	TRBJ2-5	-	TGTGCCAGCAGCGTAGAAGTTGGGGCTGGGACCCAGTACTTC	CASSVEVGAGTQYF
TRBV27	-	TRBJ1-2	TRBD1	TGTGCCAGCAGTTTATCCACCCGACAGGGGGCGCGTGGCTACACCTTC	CASSLSTRQGARGYTF
TRBV7-2	once	TRBJ2-1	-	TGTGCCAGCAGAAGCTCCGGGACTGACAATGAGCAGTTCTTC	CASRSSGTDNEQFF
TRBV19	once	TRBJ2-7	-	TGTGCCAGTAGTAGGGCAGCCGGTCCCTCCTACGAGCAGTACTTC	CASSRAAGPSYEQYF
TRBV9	-	TRBJ2-1	TRBD1	TGTGCCAGCAGCGGGACAGGGGGCAATGAGCAGTTCTTC	CASSGTGGNEQFF
TRBV5-5	-	TRBJ2-7	TRBD1	TGTGCCAGCAGAGTGACAGGGGGTAGCAACGAGCAGTACTTC	CASRVTGGSNEQYF
TRBV2	-	TRBJ2-3	-	TGTGCCAGCAGTGAAGGGGGCGGGATGGCAGATACGCAGTATTTT	CASSEGGGMADTQYF
TRBV5-4	-	TRBJ2-1	TRBD2	TGTGCCAGCAGCACACTAGCGGGAGGGCCGGAAGGGAATGAGCAGTTCTTC	CASSTLAGGPEGNEQFF
TRBV4-3	-	TRBJ2-7	-	TGCGCCAGCAGCCAAGATCTCAGGAGGGAGCAGTACTTC	CASSQDLRREQYF
TRBV18	-	TRBJ2-3	TRBD1	TGTGCCAGCTCACCACTCCCGACGTCGACAGGGGGGACAGATACGCAGTATTTT	CASSPLPTSTGGTDTQYF
TRBV6-5	-	TRBJ2-1	-	TGTGCCAGCAGTTACTCGGCCAGCAGGAATGAGCAGTTCTTC	CASSYSASRNEQFF
TRBV7-9	few	TRBJ2-7	TRBD1	TGTGCCAGCAGCCCGCCCTGGGACAGGGGGCGGGCTCGATACGAGCAGTACTTC	CASSPPWDRGRARYEQYF
TRBV7-7	-	TRBJ2-5	TRBD1	TGTGCCAGCAGCCCCGGACAGGGCAGTTTTGAGACCCAGTACTTC	CASSPGQGSFETQYF
TRBV6-6	-	TRBJ2-7	TRBD2	TGTGCCAGCAGTCGGACTAGCGGAGGACCCTACGAGCAGTACTTC	CASSRTSGGPYEQYF
TRBV19	-	TRBJ2-1	TRBD2	TGTGCCACTAGAACTAGCGGTGTGAATGAGCAGTTCTTC	CATRTSGVNEQFF
TRBV28	medium-sized	TRBJ1-1	-	TGTGCCAGCAGCCAAGAGAGGGGGTTGAGAGCTTTCTTT	CASSQERGLRAFF
TRBV2	-	TRBJ2-2	-	TGTGCCAGCAGATATCGACAGTACGATCGTGGCGGGGAGCTGTTTTTT	CASRYRQYDRGGELFF
TRBV27	-	TRBJ2-3	TRBD1	TGTGCCAGCAGTTCTCGCCCAGGGGGCGTCACAGATACGCAGTATTTT	CASSSRPGGVTDTQYF
TRBV5-1	-	TRBJ1-2	-	TGCGCCAGCAGCCCGCGGGACGGGGCTAACTATGGCTACACCTTC	CASSPRDGANYGYTF
TRBV6-5	-	TRBJ1-2	TRBD1	TGTTCCCACACATCCTCGACAGGGCTCGGCTATGGCTACACCTTC	CSHTSSTGLGYGYTF
TRBV4-3	few	TRBJ2-3	-	TGCGCCAGCACACCGACAGTTGGAGATACGCAGTATTTT	CASTPTVGDTQYF